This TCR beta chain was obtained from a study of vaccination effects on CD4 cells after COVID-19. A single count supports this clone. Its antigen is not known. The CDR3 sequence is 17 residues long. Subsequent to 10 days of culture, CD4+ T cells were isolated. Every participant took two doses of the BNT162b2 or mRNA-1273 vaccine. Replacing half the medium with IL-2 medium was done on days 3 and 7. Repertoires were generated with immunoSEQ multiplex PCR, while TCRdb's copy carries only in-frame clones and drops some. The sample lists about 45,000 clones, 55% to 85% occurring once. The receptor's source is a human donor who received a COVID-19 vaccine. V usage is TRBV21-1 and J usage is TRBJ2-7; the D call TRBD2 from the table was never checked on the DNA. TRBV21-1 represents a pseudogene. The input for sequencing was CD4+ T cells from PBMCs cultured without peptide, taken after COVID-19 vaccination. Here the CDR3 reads CASSPPLPSGTAYEQYF. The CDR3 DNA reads TGTGCCAGCAGCCCCCCCCTGCCTAGCGGGACCGCCTACGAGCAGTACTTC.